Included here is one TCR beta chain sequence, with context. The entry originates in a study of blood T cell repertoires in COVID-19. Study summary: The origin of the acute and convalescent COVID-19 samples was the United States, Italy and Spain.

Source study methods: Using reference gene primer amplification, nucleated cell counts were estimated. Generated by immunoSEQ multiplex PCR, the TCRdb table keeps only in-frame clones and is missing some. V, J and clone size are taken as reported in that table, and D and trimming were inferred from the DNA itself. The sample has 350,000 or so clones, about nine tenths seen once. With 5 bases clipped from V and 0 bases from J, the junction kept 10 bases outside the gene matches. The CDR3 runs to 18 residues. From germline, CDR1 is LGHDT and CDR2 YNNKEL (reference sequence). V usage is TRBV3-1 (or the pseudogene TRBV3-2) and J usage is TRBJ2-1, with 10 bases that match TRBD2. The TCR was taken from a woman in her thirties who had been exposed to COVID-19. The specimen sequenced was PBMCs or T cells enriched from blood (not recorded which). In DNA, the CDR3 is TGTGCCAGCAGCAATTCCTGGGCTAGCGGGAGCTCCTACAATGAGCAGTTCTTC. Translating gives CASSNSWASGSSYNEQFF.